The 17 T cell receptor beta chains below come from one sample, sequenced in a study of T cells after yellow fever vaccination. TCRdb analysed the 5' RACE reads with MiXCR anew, one entry per CDR3 protein. The sample has about 580,000 distinct CDR3 sequences; 17% are singletons. The starting material was PBMCs, obtained less than 6 days after the first yellow fever vaccination. The receptors stem from a man younger than 35 who received the YFV17D yellow fever vaccine.

This clonotype came up a few times. The junction departs from germline at one end; a sequencing error may be responsible. The chain joins TRBV2 to TRBJ2-3; 16 positions match TRBD2. This CDR3 is built from 18 residues. Germline loops: CDR1 SNHLY, CDR2 FYNNEI. The CDR3 coding sequence is TGTGCCATCAGTCCCCTGGGACTAGCGGGGGGGCCAAGGGATACGCAGTATTTT. Translation gives CAISPLGLAGGPRDTQYF.

This sequence joins TRBV20-1 and TRBJ2-5; D ambiguous. Germline CDR1 reads DFQATT; CDR2 reads SNEGSKA (reference sequence). The ends were cut back, 4 bases at V and 9 bases at J, with 12 bases in the middle. The CDR3 is 11 amino acids. CDR3 DNA: TGCAGTGCTAAGGCTCCGGCAGCCCAGTACTTC. It encodes CSAKAPAAQYF.

This clonotype was recorded a few times. V and J are TRBV12-3 or TRBV12-4 and TRBJ1-3, with D unclear. V was clipped by 3 bases and J by 4 bases, with 7 bases between them. The length of the CDR3 is 13 residues. In DNA form, the CDR3 reads TGTGCCAGCAGTTTCTATCCAGGAAACACCATATATTTT. It encodes CASSFYPGNTIYF.

The chain carries TRBV7-2 and TRBJ2-5; TRBD2 matches at 8 bases. CDR1 SGHTA and CDR2 FQGNSA come from the germline V gene. The CDR3 length is 15 residues. Trimming cost V 7 bases and J 7 bases; bases outside gene matches: 14. In DNA, the CDR3 is TGTGCCAGCACCGCGGAGGCGCGGGGGGAGACGACCCAGTACTTC. It encodes CASTAEARGETTQYF. Full variable domain (rest looked up from reference TRBV7-2 and TRBJ2-5): GAGVSQSPSNKVTEKGKDVELRCDPISGHTALYWYRQSLGQGLEFLIYFQGNSAPDKSGLPSDRFSAERTGGSVSTLTIQRTQQEDSAVYLCASTAEARGETTQYFGPGTRLLVL.

This clonotype has ten or more counts. The chain links TRBV7-6 to TRBJ2-2, with 7 bases identical to TRBD2. The CDR3 is made up of 16 amino acids. Losses at the gene ends were 4 bases for V and 1 base for J; bases not matched to a gene: 6. Germline CDR1 SGHVS, CDR2 FNYEAQ. CDR3 nucleotide sequence: TGTGCCAGCAGCTATGGGGGGGGAATGAACACCGGGGAGCTGTTTTTT. This sequence encodes CASSYGGGMNTGELFF.

The chain links TRBV12-3 or TRBV12-4 to TRBJ1-2, with 7 bases lining up with TRBD1. Germline trimming cut 11 bases from V and 1 base from J; bases unmatched to any gene: 22. CDR3 length equals 18 residues. The CDR3 loop is CAFRELAVTGMGNYGYTF. The CDR3 DNA follows: TGTGCCTTCAGGGAATTGGCTGTGACAGGGATGGGTAACTATGGCTACACCTTC.

The chain has TRBV5-1 and TRBJ1-2; D is ambiguous. There are 13 residues in the CDR3. V was shortened by 1 base and J by 4 bases, with 8 bases between the two germline ends. The germline gives CDR1 SGHRS, CDR2 YFSETQ. The CDR3 protein is CASSLQLPYGYTF. DNA of the CDR3: TGCGCCAGCAGCTTGCAGTTACCCTATGGCTACACCTTC. Using reference TRBV5-1 and TRBJ1-2 for the parts outside the CDR3, the full variable domain is KAGVTQTPRYLIKTRGQQVTLSCSPISGHRSVSWYQQTPGQGLQFLFEYFSETQRNKGNFPGRFSGRQFSNSRSEMNVSTLELGDSALYLCASSLQLPYGYTFGSGTRLTVV.

J is TRBJ2-7 and V is TRBV4-1; 8 nucleotides match TRBD1. CDR3 size: 17 residues. V lost 4 bases and J lost 3; bases outside the gene matches: 14. Germline V lookup: CDR1 MGHRA, CDR2 YSYEKL. The DNA for the CDR3 is TGCGCCAGCAGCCGAACCGCGTCGGACAGGGAAGTCTACGAGCAGTACTTC. Protein: CASSRTASDREVYEQYF.

The DNA of the CDR3 is TGTGCCAGCAGCACCAGGGGAGCGGGAAACACCATATATTTT. Translating it yields CASSTRGAGNTIYF. This chain connects TRBV7-2 to TRBJ1-3; D is perhaps TRBD1 (6 bases). The CDR3 length is 14 residues. V lost 5 bases and J lost 4, with 12 bases in between. In germline, CDR1 is SGHTA, CDR2 FQGNSA. The full variable domain, with the rest looked up from reference TRBV7-2 and TRBJ1-3, is GAGVSQSPSNKVTEKGKDVELRCDPISGHTALYWYRQSLGQGLEFLIYFQGNSAPDKSGLPSDRFSAERTGGSVSTLTIQRTQQEDSAVYLCASSTRGAGNTIYFGEGSWLTVV.

This clonotype showed up just a few times. The chain carries TRBV7-8 and TRBJ1-2, with TRBD1 as a possible D gene (5 bases). The CDR3 length is 16 residues. Looked up from germline, CDR1 is SGHVS and CDR2 is FQNEAQ. Deletions cut 1 base from V and 6 bases from J, with 18 bases between. The CDR3 DNA follows: TGTGCCAGCAGCTTAGAATTCGGGGGGGGTTCGGATGGCTACACCTTC. Translated: CASSLEFGGGSDGYTF.

The genes are TRBV7-3 and TRBJ2-1; D unclear. The V end lost 5 bases, the J end lost 7 bases, and 21 bases lay between the germline ends. This CDR3 comprises 16 residues. Germline CDR1 is SGHTA and CDR2 is FQGTGA. CDR3 coding DNA: TGTGCCAGCAGCCAAGTCGGCCTAACGAGAATGAATGAGCAGTTCTTC. This gives the protein CASSQVGLTRMNEQFF.

The chain recombines TRBV6-4 with TRBJ2-7; 10 nucleotides align to TRBD1. CDR3 length: 15 amino acids. CDR1 and CDR2 from the germline V gene are MRHNA and SNTAGT. The CDR3 region has the DNA TGTGCTCGAGCAATGACAGGGGGCATCTCCTACGAGCAGTACGTC. Protein product: CARAMTGGISYEQYV.

V is TRBV24-1 and J is TRBJ2-3; D is perhaps TRBD1 (5 bases). The germline V gene encodes CDR1 KGHDR and CDR2 SFDVKD. Trimming took 4 bases from V and 5 from J, leaving 15 bases between them. The CDR3 consists of 15 residues. The CDR3 DNA is TGTGCCACCAGTGACCCCCCCAGGGAAGGAGATACGCAGTATTTT. Translating it yields CATSDPPREGDTQYF.

The genes are TRBV11-2 and TRBJ1-5; D not certain. V was shortened by 4 bases and J by 5 bases, with 15 bases between the two germline ends. The CDR3 contains 15 residues. Germline V gene data show CDR1 as SGHAT and CDR2 as FQNNGV. The CDR3 DNA reads as TGTGCCAGCAGCTCCCTCGGGCGGATGCATCAGCCCCAGCATTTT. Translation gives CASSSLGRMHQPQHF.

The table lists this clonotype with a few counts. V and J are TRBV5-1 and TRBJ1-1; D is possibly TRBD1 (5 bases). The V gene lost 4 bases and the J gene lost 3 bases, with 19 bases spanning the gap. CDR3 length: 16 residues. Germline V lookup: CDR1 SGHRS, CDR2 YFSETQ. This chain's CDR3 is CASSPRPRGTHTEAFF. The CDR3 nucleotides read TGCGCCAGCAGCCCAAGGCCAAGGGGCACCCACACTGAAGCTTTCTTT.

This chain links TRBV7-2 with TRBJ1-3; D call uncertain. The CDR3 spans 15 residues. Germline V gene data show CDR1 as SGHTA and CDR2 as FQGNSA. Trimming took 3 bases from V and 9 from J, leaving 18 bases between them. CDR3 coding DNA: TGTGCCAGCAGCTTTCGGGCGGCGGGTTTAGGCACCATATATTTT. Amino acids: CASSFRAAGLGTIYF.

The V call is TRBV5-6, the J call TRBJ2-1; D gene ambiguous. V dropped 4 bases and J dropped 0 bases, with 11 bases sitting between them. This CDR3 region has 15 residues. The germline V gene has CDR1 SGHDT and CDR2 YYEEEE. The CDR3 DNA is TGTGCCAGCAGCCCGTACAGATTCTCCTACAATGAGCAGTTCTTC. Its translation: CASSPYRFSYNEQFF.